The next 21 T cell receptor beta chains were all read from a single sample in a study of lymphopenia after photon versus proton radiotherapy. Clones were read by immunoSEQ multiplex PCR, and TCRdb kept only the in-frame ones, dropping some. The data hold 65,000 to 85,000 clones, with around 90% observed a single time. The starting material was peripheral blood, obtained from a patient treated with photon-based radiotherapy. The origin of the receptors is a woman between 40 and 55 years old with cholangiocarcinoma.

The chain joins TRBV2 to TRBJ1-2, with 8 bases aligning to TRBD1. Trimming at V came to 7 bases and at J to 3 bases, leaving 7 bases not matched to a gene. The CDR3 is made up of 14 amino acids. Germline lookup yields CDR1 SNHLY and CDR2 FYNNEI. CDR3 sequence: CASNGQGADYGYTF. Here the CDR3 DNA reads TGTGCCAGCAATGGTCAGGGGGCCGACTATGGCTACACCTTC.

This clone was seen more than once but under ten times. The rearrangement links TRBV4-2 to TRBJ1-6; D uncertain. Per germline, CDR1 LGHNA and CDR2 YNFKEQ. V lost 4 bases and J 0 bases, leaving 13 bases between the germline ends. The CDR3 has 17 residues. The CDR3: CASSPPISSSYNSPLHF. The CDR3 DNA sequence: TGTGCCAGCAGCCCACCCATCAGTAGCTCCTATAATTCACCCCTCCACTTT.

Worth noting for this clone: This sample also contains other DNA sequences that code for the same CDR3. The chain uses TRBV9 and TRBJ2-3, with D unresolved. This CDR3 is built from 13 residues. Germline CDR1 is SGDLS and CDR2 is YYNGEE. V lost 0 bases to trimming and J lost 1 base, with 3 bases between them. This CDR3 is CASSVGGTDTQYF. The CDR3 DNA reads TGTGCCAGCAGCGTAGGGGGCACAGATACGCAGTATTTT. The full variable domain, rest sourced from reference TRBV9 and TRBJ2-3, is DSGVTQTPKHLITATGQRVTLRCSPRSGDLSVYWYQQSLDQGLQFLIQYYNGEERAKGNILERFSAQQFPDLHSELNLSSLELGDSALYFCASSVGGTDTQYFGPGTRLTVL.

This chain joins TRBV5-1 and TRBJ2-1, with 10 bases aligning to TRBD1. This CDR3 has 15 amino acids. Germline CDR1 reads SGHRS; CDR2 reads YFSETQ. The V and J ends lost 8 bases and 4 bases, in that order; junction bases with no gene match: 9. The CDR3, as DNA: TGCGCCAGTCAGACAGGGGGCAGTGGGTACAATGAGCAGTTCTTC. It translates to CASQTGGSGYNEQFF. The complete variable domain, with remaining parts taken from reference TRBV5-1 and TRBJ2-1, reads KAGVTQTPRYLIKTRGQQVTLSCSPISGHRSVSWYQQTPGQGLQFLFEYFSETQRNKGNFPGRFSGRQFSNSRSEMNVSTLELGDSALYLCASQTGGSGYNEQFFGPGTRLTVL.

The chain joins TRBV6-5 to TRBJ1-1; the D gene is possibly TRBD1 (6 bases). The V end was cut by 8 bases, the J end by 5 bases, with 15 bases between. CDR1 MNHEY and CDR2 SVGAGI come from the germline V gene. CDR3 length: 13 residues. In DNA form, the CDR3 reads TGTGCCAGCGCTCGGGAAGGGGGGACTGAAGCTTTCTTT. Translation gives CASAREGGTEAFF.

The chain couples TRBV28 to TRBJ1-5, with 10 bases matching TRBD1. CDR1 and CDR2 from the germline V gene are MDHEN and SYDVKM. The V segment lost 6 bases and the J segment 0 bases; nucleotides outside the gene matches: 5. The CDR3 is made up of 16 amino acids. CDR3 DNA: TGTGCCAGCAGGACAGGGGGCGCCTATAGCAATCAGCCCCAGCATTTT. Its translation: CASRTGGAYSNQPQHF.

This clone has only one observation. The chain carries TRBV7-9 and TRBJ1-4, with TRBD1 as a possible D gene (5 bases). Germline V gene lookup returns CDR1 SEHNR and CDR2 FQNEAQ (reference sequence). CDR3 size: 15 residues. The V end was cut by 7 bases, the J end by 7 bases, with 19 bases between. Written as DNA, the CDR3 is TGTGCCAGCAACCCCCTCCTCGGGGCGACTGAAAAACTGTTTTTT. Its translation: CASNPLLGATEKLFF.

Only one count was recorded for this clone. The chain joins TRBV11-2 to TRBJ2-7; no firm D call. Per germline, CDR1 SGHAT and CDR2 FQNNGV. This CDR3 is 14 amino acids long. The V end was cut by 0 bases, the J end by 2 bases, with 8 bases between. The CDR3: CASSLDWVTYEQYF. Here the CDR3 DNA reads TGTGCCAGCAGCTTAGATTGGGTAACCTACGAGCAGTACTTC.

The V and J genes are TRBV7-9 and TRBJ1-1; possible D gene TRBD1, 6 bases. Germline-derived CDR1 and CDR2 are SEHNR and FQNEAQ (reference sequence). The CDR3 length is 12 residues. Trimming took 6 bases from V and 4 from J, leaving 9 bases between them. As DNA, the CDR3 is TGTGCCAGCAGACCGGGGGCCACTGAAGCTTTCTTT. Translation gives CASRPGATEAFF.

The chain carries TRBV29-1 and TRBJ1-1, with TRBD1 matching 7 bases. The CDR3 totals 12 residues. Germline V lookup: CDR1 SQVTM, CDR2 ANQGSEA. Trimming at V came to 7 bases and at J to 1 base, leaving 3 bases not matched to a gene. CDR3 sequence reads: CSGTGENTEAFF. Written as DNA, the CDR3 is TGCAGCGGCACAGGGGAGAACACTGAAGCTTTCTTT.

The chain couples TRBV7-3 to TRBJ2-3; 10 bases are shared with TRBD2. CDR3 size: 15 residues. The germline V gene encodes CDR1 SGHTA and CDR2 FQGTGA. V lost 5 bases and J lost 1; bases outside the gene matches: 3. CDR3 protein: CASSLAGARTDTQYF. CDR3 DNA: TGTGCCAGCAGCCTAGCGGGGGCCCGCACAGATACGCAGTATTTT.

The DNA for the CDR3 is TGTGCCAGCAGCGTAGCAGAGGGGCTGGGAGAGACCCAGTACTTC. This translates into CASSVAEGLGETQYF. The chain joins TRBV9 to TRBJ2-5; D may correspond to TRBD1 or TRBD2 (5 bases each). Germline V lookup: CDR1 SGDLS, CDR2 YYNGEE. Trimming took off 0 bases at V and 4 bases at J, with 13 bases between the two ends. The CDR3 contains 15 residues.

The J gene is TRBJ2-2, the V gene TRBV11-2, with 9 bases lining up with TRBD1. Trimming removed 4 bases from V and 4 bases from J; junction bases left unmatched: 4. This CDR3 has 15 amino acids. Germline CDR1 reads SGHAT; CDR2 reads FQNNGV. CDR3 in amino acids: CASSSGTGFTGELFF. Here the CDR3 DNA reads TGTGCCAGCAGCTCAGGGACAGGGTTCACCGGGGAGCTGTTTTTT.

A single count supports this clone. The chain links TRBV2 to TRBJ2-7, with 13 bases matching TRBD2. V trimming: 10 bases; J trimming: 6 bases; junction bases outside the gene matches: 6. This CDR3 comprises 13 residues. Germline loops: CDR1 SNHLY, CDR2 FYNNEI. The CDR3 loop is CATTTSGGTEQYF. The CDR3 region has the DNA TGTGCCACTACGACTAGCGGGGGGACCGAGCAGTACTTC.

The chain employs TRBV6-1 and TRBJ1-1; 8 bases are shared with TRBD1. The CDR3 has 13 residues. Unmatched junction bases numbered 4, after V lost 9 bases and J lost 1 base. Per the germline V gene, CDR1 is MNHNS and CDR2 is SASEGT. This CDR3 reads CASTGGANTEAFF. The CDR3 DNA sequence: TGTGCCAGTACAGGGGGGGCGAACACTGAAGCTTTCTTT.

The V call is TRBV19, the J call TRBJ2-2, with 10 bases fitting TRBD2. The V segment lost 4 bases and the J segment 5 bases; nucleotides outside the gene matches: 10. Per germline, CDR1 LNHDA and CDR2 SQIVND (reference sequence). This CDR3 is 17 amino acids long. DNA for the CDR3: TGTGCCAGTAGTAAATCGTTAGCGGGAGGCGGTACCGGGGAGCTGTTTTTT. It translates to CASSKSLAGGGTGELFF.

The V and J genes are TRBV18 and TRBJ1-2; D gene uncertain. With 1 base removed from V and 2 bases from J, the gap between germline ends came to 8 bases. Germline V gene data show CDR1 as KGHSH and CDR2 as LQKENI. The CDR3 has 14 amino acids. The CDR3 loop reads CASSPLPQNYGYTF. The DNA of the CDR3 is TGTGCCAGCTCACCACTCCCCCAGAACTATGGCTACACCTTC.

The chain couples TRBV19 to TRBJ1-1; tentatively, D is TRBD1 (5 bases). The V gene lost 7 bases and the J gene lost 7 bases, with 16 bases spanning the gap. The CDR3 totals 13 residues. Germline CDR1 is LNHDA and CDR2 is SQIVND (reference sequence). This CDR3 reads CASILEDRNEAFF. The CDR3 bases are TGTGCCAGTATCCTAGAAGACAGAAATGAAGCTTTCTTT.

The chain joins TRBV29-1 to TRBJ2-1, with 8 positions matching TRBD2. The length of the CDR3 is 15 residues. J gave up 7 bases and V 6 bases, and 14 bases lay outside the gene matches. CDR1 is SQVTM, CDR2 ANQGSEA, per germline. The CDR3 DNA reads as TGCAGCGTCAGAAGAACAAGCGGGGGTCGTAATGAGCAGTTCTTC. Protein: CSVRRTSGGRNEQFF.

J is TRBJ1-4 and V is TRBV30, with D possibly matching TRBD1 (5 bases). Trimming removed 2 bases from V and 1 base from J, with 8 bases in between. Germline lookup yields CDR1 GTSNPN and CDR2 SVGIG (reference sequence). This CDR3 comprises 14 residues. CDR3 bases: TGTGCCTGGAGTTCACAGGAAACTAATGAAAAACTGTTTTTT. Protein product: CAWSSQETNEKLFF.

For the CDR3, the DNA is TGTGCCAGTAGTATGGACACCGCCCTGAGTCTGTTTTTT. Encoded protein: CASSMDTALSLFF. This rearrangement joins TRBV19 to TRBJ2-2; D is possibly TRBD1 (5 bases). Per germline, CDR1 LNHDA and CDR2 SQIVND (reference sequence). V lost 3 bases and J 14 bases, leaving 16 bases between the germline ends. The CDR3 length is 13 residues.